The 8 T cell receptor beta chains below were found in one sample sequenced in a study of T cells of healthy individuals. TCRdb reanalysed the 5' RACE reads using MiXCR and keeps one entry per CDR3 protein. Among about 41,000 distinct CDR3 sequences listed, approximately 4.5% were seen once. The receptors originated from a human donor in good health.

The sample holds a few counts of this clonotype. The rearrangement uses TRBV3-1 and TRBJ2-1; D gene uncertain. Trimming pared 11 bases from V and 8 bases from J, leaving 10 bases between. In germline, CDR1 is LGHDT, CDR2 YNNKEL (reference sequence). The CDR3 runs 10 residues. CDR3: CAQPSDEQFF. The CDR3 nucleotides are TGTGCCCAGCCGTCGGATGAGCAGTTCTTC.

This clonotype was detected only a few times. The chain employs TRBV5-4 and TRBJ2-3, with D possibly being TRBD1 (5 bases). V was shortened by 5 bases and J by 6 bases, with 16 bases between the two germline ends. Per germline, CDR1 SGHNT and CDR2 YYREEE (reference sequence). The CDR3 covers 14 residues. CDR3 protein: CASSSGGARDTQYF. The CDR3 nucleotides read TGTGCCAGCAGTTCGGGTGGGGCCAGGGATACGCAGTATTTT.

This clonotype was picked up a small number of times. The CDR3 reads CASSYSAGSIQPQHF. The CDR3 bases are TGTGCCAGCAGTTACTCGGCAGGGTCAATTCAGCCCCAGCATTTT. The chain employs TRBV6-5 and TRBJ1-5; possibly TRBD1 for D (5 bases). This CDR3 contains 15 residues. V was cut by 0 bases and J by 6 bases, with 12 bases left in between. The germline gives CDR1 MNHEY, CDR2 SVGAGI.

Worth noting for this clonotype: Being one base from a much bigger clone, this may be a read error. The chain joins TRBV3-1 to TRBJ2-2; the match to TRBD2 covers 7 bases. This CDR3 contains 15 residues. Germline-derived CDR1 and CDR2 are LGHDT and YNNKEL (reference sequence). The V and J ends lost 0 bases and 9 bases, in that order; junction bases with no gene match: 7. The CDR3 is CASSQERELSRELFF. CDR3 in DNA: TGTGCCAGCAGCCAAGAGCGGGAGCTCAGCCGGGAGCTGTTTTTT.

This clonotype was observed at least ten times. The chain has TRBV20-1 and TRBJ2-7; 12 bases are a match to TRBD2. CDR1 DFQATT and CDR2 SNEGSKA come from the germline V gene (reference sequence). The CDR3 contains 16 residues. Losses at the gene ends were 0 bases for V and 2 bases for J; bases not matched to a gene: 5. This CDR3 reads CSARDSGLAGPYEQYF. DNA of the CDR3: TGCAGTGCTAGAGACTCCGGACTAGCGGGACCCTACGAGCAGTACTTC.

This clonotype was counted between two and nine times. Here the CDR3 DNA reads TGTGCCAGTAGCTGGACAGGGTCTAATGAAAAACTGTTTTTT. This gives the protein CASSWTGSNEKLFF. The chain joins TRBV19 to TRBJ1-4; TRBD1 aligns across 8 bases. Looked up from germline, CDR1 is LNHDA and CDR2 is SQIVND (reference sequence). The V gene end was trimmed by 6 bases and the J gene end by 3 bases; junction bases not matched to a gene: 3. The CDR3 consists of 14 residues.

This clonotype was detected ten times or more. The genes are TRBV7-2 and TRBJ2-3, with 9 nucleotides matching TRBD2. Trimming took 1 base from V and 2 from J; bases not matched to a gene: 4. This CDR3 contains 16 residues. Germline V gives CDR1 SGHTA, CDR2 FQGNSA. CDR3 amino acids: CASSLVGTSTTDTQYF. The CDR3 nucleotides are TGTGCCAGCAGCTTAGTAGGGACTAGCACCACAGATACGCAGTATTTT.

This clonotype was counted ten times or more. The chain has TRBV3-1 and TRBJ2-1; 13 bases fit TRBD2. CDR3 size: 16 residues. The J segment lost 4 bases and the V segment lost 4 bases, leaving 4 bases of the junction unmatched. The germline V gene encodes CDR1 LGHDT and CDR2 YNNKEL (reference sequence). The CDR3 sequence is CASSLLAGGPYNEQFF. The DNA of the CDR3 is TGTGCCAGCAGCCTACTAGCGGGAGGGCCTTACAATGAGCAGTTCTTC.